This T cell receptor beta chain was identified during a study of blood T cell repertoires in COVID-19. Generated by immunoSEQ multiplex PCR, the TCRdb table keeps only in-frame clones and is missing some. The repertoire holds 400,000 to 450,000 clones, with over 75% as singletons. What was sequenced was peripheral blood. The sequence was collected from a woman in her 40s with COVID-19, enrolled during active disease.

The CDR3 bases are TGTGCCAGTAGTGCTTCCCTGGACAGGAGGGCCCAGTACTTC. Translating gives CASSASLDRRAQYF. The V gene is TRBV19, the J gene TRBJ2-5; D is possibly TRBD1 (7 bases). Germline assignment: CDR1 LNHDA and CDR2 SQIVND (reference sequence). V was cut by 5 bases and J by 9 bases, with 19 bases left in between. The CDR3 spans 14 residues. Full variable domain (missing parts from reference TRBV19 and TRBJ2-5): DGGITQSPKYLFRKEGQNVTLSCEQNLNHDAMYWYRQDPGQGLRLIYYSQIVNDFQKGDIAEGYSVSREKKESFPLTVTSAQKNPTAFYLCASSASLDRRAQYFGPGTRLLVL.